A selection of T cell receptor beta chains follows, all from one sample in a study of blood T cell repertoires in COVID-19. TCRdb's table, derived via immunoSEQ multiplex PCR, lists solely in-frame clones and lacks some. Of 390,000 or so clones in the sample, approximately 87% were seen once. Sequencing used PBMCs or T cells enriched from blood (not recorded which). The receptors originated from a woman between 45 and 65 years old who had recovered from COVID-19. Each CDR3 is given with its conserved first and last residue. The D gene is left open where the match is weak. A clone size is listed for some rows: how often the clone was seen (once, few, many), or a class if it is expanded.

v_gene	j_gene	abundance	d_gene	CDR3aa	CDR3nt
TRBV7-2	TRBJ1-2	-	-	CASTEGGEGYGYTF	TGTGCCAGCACCGAGGGAGGGGAGGGGTATGGCTACACCTTC
TRBV7-2	TRBJ2-3	-	TRBD2	CASSRGLAGGTDTQYF	TGTGCCAGCAGCCGTGGACTAGCGGGGGGCACAGATACGCAGTATTTT
TRBV5-1	TRBJ1-4	-	-	CASSPGSGEQGANEKLFF	TGCGCCAGCAGCCCGGGTTCGGGTGAACAGGGTGCTAATGAAAAACTGTTTTTT
TRBV7-8	TRBJ1-4	-	TRBD1	CASRRTPDRDEKLFF	TGTGCCAGCAGACGGACCCCGGACAGGGATGAAAAACTGTTTTTT
TRBV4-1	TRBJ1-3	-	-	CASSQGGSGPSGNTIYF	TGCGCCAGCAGCCAGGGGGGATCTGGACCCTCTGGAAACACCATATATTTT
TRBV7-8	TRBJ1-1	-	-	CASSAPFEGSEAFF	TGTGCCAGCAGCGCCCCGTTCGAGGGCTCTGAAGCTTTCTTT
TRBV7-8	TRBJ2-1	-	-	CASSFRSKNEQFF	TGTGCCAGCAGCTTTCGGAGTAAGAATGAGCAGTTCTTC
TRBV19	TRBJ1-2	once	-	CASRTSTDPYGYTF	TGTGCCAGTAGGACGTCGACAGACCCCTATGGCTACACCTTC
TRBV29-1	TRBJ2-7	-	-	CSVGLVDEQYF	TGCAGCGTTGGACTAGTCGACGAGCAGTACTTC
TRBV3-1/TRBV3-2	TRBJ1-3	-	TRBD1	CASSRQGDGDTIYF	TGTGCCAGCAGCCGACAGGGGGACGGGGACACCATATATTTT
TRBV24-1	TRBJ2-3	-	TRBD2	CATSAGAGGPADTQYF	TGTGCCACCAGTGCGGGTGCGGGGGGGCCCGCAGATACGCAGTATTTT
TRBV9	TRBJ1-4	-	TRBD1	CASSGTGANEKLFF	TGTGCCAGCAGCGGGACAGGGGCTAATGAAAAACTGTTTTTT
TRBV30	TRBJ1-2	-	-	CAWSSRNGYTF	TGTGCCTGGAGCTCCAGAAATGGCTACACCTTC
TRBV12-3/TRBV12-4	TRBJ1-2	-	-	CASSSPWGRGYTF	TGTGCCAGCAGTTCTCCTTGGGGGCGAGGCTACACCTTC
TRBV3-1/TRBV3-2	TRBJ1-1	-	-	CASSPGTEAFF	TGTGCCAGCAGCCCAGGCACTGAAGCTTTCTTT
TRBV6-5	TRBJ1-4	-	-	CASRGRWPVEKLFF	TGTGCCAGCAGGGGCCGGTGGCCTGTTGAAAAACTGTTTTTT
TRBV11-2	TRBJ1-2	once	-	CASSPGSTGYGYTF	TGTGCCAGCAGCCCCGGTAGTACAGGGTATGGCTACACCTTC
TRBV6-4	TRBJ2-3	-	TRBD2	CASSDGTSGGADTQYF	TGTGCCAGCAGTGACGGGACTAGCGGGGGGGCAGATACGCAGTATTTT
TRBV2	TRBJ1-2	-	TRBD1	CASSGTGGNYGYTF	TGTGCCAGCAGTGGGACAGGGGGGAACTATGGCTACACCTTC
TRBV30	TRBJ1-2	-	TRBD1	CAWSGIQGGLDGYTF	TGTGCCTGGAGTGGGATTCAGGGGGGTTTGGATGGCTACACCTTC
TRBV5-6	TRBJ1-3	-	-	CASSLSGEQTGNTIYF	TGTGCCAGCAGCTTATCAGGGGAACAGACTGGAAACACCATATATTTT
TRBV2	TRBJ1-1	-	TRBD1	CASMGQITEAFF	TGTGCCAGCATGGGACAGATCACTGAAGCTTTCTTT
TRBV6-5	TRBJ1-3	-	TRBD1	CASSYWGQSSGNTIYF	TGTGCCAGCAGTTACTGGGGACAGTCATCTGGAAACACCATATATTTT
TRBV19	TRBJ1-3	few	TRBD1	CASRPTGLGNTIYF	TGTGCCAGTAGGCCGACAGGGCTCGGAAACACCATATATTTT
TRBV7-9	TRBJ1-1	-	-	CASSRAGYTEAFF	TGTGCCAGCAGCCGGGCGGGTTACACTGAAGCTTTCTTT
TRBV7-8	TRBJ1-5	-	-	CASSPTGLNQPQHF	TGTGCCAGCAGCCCCACAGGTCTCAATCAGCCCCAGCATTTT
TRBV27	TRBJ2-3	-	-	CASRLQGVPDTQYF	TGTGCCAGCAGGCTACAGGGAGTCCCCGATACGCAGTATTTT
TRBV3-1/TRBV3-2	TRBJ1-2	-	TRBD1	CASSGTGVTNYGYTF	TGTGCCAGCAGCGGGACAGGGGTAACTAACTATGGCTACACCTTC
TRBV29-1	TRBJ1-1	-	-	CSVVWRVEAFF	TGCAGCGTGGTATGGAGGGTTGAAGCTTTCTTT
TRBV11-2	TRBJ1-2	few	-	CASSLAFIGQRANYGYTF	TGTGCCAGCAGCTTAGCGTTTATCGGACAGCGAGCTAACTATGGCTACACCTTC